One sample yielded the 6 T cell receptor beta chains listed below, sequenced in a study of vaccination effects on CD4 cells after COVID-19. Antigen-specific CD4+ T cell clonotypes were called by their expansion after viral peptide-pool culture in ViraFEST. With roughly 9 days of culture completed, CD4+ T cells were isolated. Vaccine recipients lacked prior SARS-CoV-2 infection and had negative nucleocapsid antibodies. These TCRs are of unknown antigen specificity. The assay was immunoSEQ multiplex PCR, and TCRdb's table has in-frame clones only and misses some. The data show roughly 75,000 clones, under 75% seen once. The source was CD4+ T cells from PBMCs cultured with HCoV-OC43 spike peptides, collected before COVID-19 vaccination. Stated subset: HCoV-OC43 spike overlapping peptide pool stimulation. The receptors stem from a human donor who received a COVID-19 vaccine.

This rearrangement joins TRBV5-6 to TRBJ1-6; 7 positions agree with TRBD1. Germline V lookup: CDR1 SGHDT, CDR2 YYEEEE. V was clipped by 5 bases and J by 7 bases; unmatched bases: 6. The CDR3 covers 14 residues. The CDR3 nucleotides read TGTGCCAGCAGGGGCACAGGGGTAAATTCACCCCTCCACTTT. The encoded protein is CASRGTGVNSPLHF.

The chain carries TRBV6-2 or TRBV6-3 and TRBJ1-4, with a tentative D call TRBD1 (6 bases). The CDR3 is 16 amino acids. V lost 4 bases to trimming and J lost 2 bases, with 14 bases between them. In germline, CDR1 is MNHEY, CDR2 SVGEGT. The CDR3 nucleotides read TGTGCCAGCAGTTCCTTCGACAGGCCTACTAATGAAAAACTGTTTTTT. Encoded protein: CASSSFDRPTNEKLFF.

The chain has TRBV6-4 and TRBJ2-1; D is possibly TRBD1 or TRBD2 (5 bases each). The CDR3 has 14 residues. From germline, CDR1 is MRHNA and CDR2 SNTAGT. The V gene lost 6 bases and the J gene lost 9 bases, with 18 bases spanning the gap. The CDR3 DNA sequence: TGTGCCAGCAGCGTGGAGCTCCGAGGGGCTGAGCAGTTCTTC. This sequence encodes CASSVELRGAEQFF.

The chain uses TRBV28 and TRBJ2-7; 8 nucleotides line up with TRBD1. Germline trimming cut 6 bases from V and 1 base from J; bases unmatched to any gene: 5. The germline V gene encodes CDR1 MDHEN and CDR2 SYDVKM. This CDR3 contains 14 residues. The CDR3 DNA is TGTGCCAGCAGACGAGACAGGGGTTCCTACGAGCAGTACGTC. Its translation is CASRRDRGSYEQYV.

The V gene is TRBV19, the J gene TRBJ2-3, with D perhaps matching TRBD1 (6 bases). The CDR3 runs 15 residues. The germline V gene encodes CDR1 LNHDA and CDR2 SQIVND (reference sequence). Trimming removed 3 bases from V and 4 bases from J, with 14 bases in between. CDR3 nucleotide sequence: TGTGCCAGTAGTATCGGTCAGGGGAGCGCAGATACGCAGTATTTT. Its protein product is CASSIGQGSADTQYF.

The V and J genes are TRBV3-1 (or the pseudogene TRBV3-2) and TRBJ1-6; perhaps TRBD1 as D (5 bases). Germline lookup yields CDR1 LGHDT and CDR2 YNNKEL (reference sequence). The V and J ends lost 4 bases and 7 bases respectively, with 14 bases between them. The CDR3 runs 15 residues. In nucleotides, the CDR3 is TGTGCCAGCAGCCTGACCAGGGTTAACAATTCACCCCTCCACTTT. Its protein product is CASSLTRVNNSPLHF.